This is a list of T cell receptor beta chains from one sample in a study of T cell changes during pregnancy in multiple sclerosis. Produced via immunoSEQ multiplex PCR; TCRdb's table is partial and in-frame only. The sample holds about 46,000 clones, 91% seen once. This sample comprised CD8+ T cells from peripheral blood mononuclear cells, obtained in the second trimester of pregnancy. These receptors came from a female donor with multiple sclerosis, enrolled in a pregnancy study. CDR3s include the opening cysteine and the closing phenylalanine or tryptophan. A D gene is named only where the DNA matches it firmly. Size values are once, few and many counts, or a class for expanded clones, and some rows have none.

cdr3_nt	cdr3_aa	d_call	v_call	j_call	clone_size
TGTGCCAGCAGTGGGACTAGCGGGGGGGCTTACGAGCAGTACTTC	CASSGTSGGAYEQYF	TRBD2	TRBV2	TRBJ2-7	.
TGTGCCAGCAGCTCACCTAGCGGATTGCCCCTGGAGCAGTTCTTC	CASSSPSGLPLEQFF	TRBD2	TRBV7-8	TRBJ2-1	.
TGTGCCAGCAGCTTAGATTATTTGGCGGGGGGGCCCGACACCGGGGAGCTGTTTTTT	CASSLDYLAGGPDTGELFF	TRBD2	TRBV11-2	TRBJ2-2	.
TGTGCCAGCAGCCCCCCAGGACAGTCTCCCTACGGGGACGAGCAGTACTTC	CASSPPGQSPYGDEQYF	.	TRBV7-9	TRBJ2-7	.
TGTGCCAGCAGCCCAGGGGGAGGTGGTGGCTACACCTTC	CASSPGGGGGYTF	TRBD1	TRBV5-4	TRBJ1-2	.
TGCGCCAGCAGCTTGGCCGGATTGAGGGACAAGACATACGAGCAGTACTTC	CASSLAGLRDKTYEQYF	.	TRBV5-1	TRBJ2-7	.
TGTGCCAGCAGACAGGGTCCGTACACTGAAGCTTTCTTT	CASRQGPYTEAFF	TRBD1	TRBV19	TRBJ1-1	.
TGTGCCAGCAGAACAGGGGTAGCTGAAGCTTTCTTT	CASRTGVAEAFF	TRBD1	TRBV6-1	TRBJ1-1	.
TGTGCCAGCAGCCAGGACAGGGGAAGCGTCGAGCAGTACTTC	CASSQDRGSVEQYF	TRBD1	TRBV13	TRBJ2-7	.
TGTGCCAGCAGATTAGGGACAGGGAATTCACCCCTCCACTTT	CASRLGTGNSPLHF	TRBD1	TRBV27	TRBJ1-6	.
TGTGCCAGCAGCAACTGTGACAGGGTTAAGTACGAGCAGTACTTC	CASSNCDRVKYEQYF	.	TRBV21-1	TRBJ2-7	once
TGTGCCAGCAGCTTAATCGCGGGGGAGGGGGAGACCCAGTACTTC	CASSLIAGEGETQYF	TRBD2	TRBV7-3	TRBJ2-5	.
TGTGCCAGCAGCTTGTCGGGATTTGGGGTGCCCTACGAGCAGTACTTC	CASSLSGFGVPYEQYF	.	TRBV5-4	TRBJ2-7	.
TGCGCCAGCAGCGGGACAGGGGGGTACAATGAGCAGTTCTTC	CASSGTGGYNEQFF	TRBD1	TRBV5-1	TRBJ2-1	.
TGTGCCAGCAGCCCACGACAGTCCAATCAGCCCCAGCATTTT	CASSPRQSNQPQHF	.	TRBV27	TRBJ1-5	.
TGTGCCAGCAGCCCATTAGCGGGGGGCTACGAGCAGTACTTC	CASSPLAGGYEQYF	TRBD2	TRBV7-9	TRBJ2-7	.
TGTGCCAGTAGTATAGCTCCAGCGGGGGGCCCCTACGAGCAGTACTTC	CASSIAPAGGPYEQYF	TRBD2	TRBV19	TRBJ2-7	.
TGCAGCGTGGGGTCGTACGGGGGGCTCACAGATACGCAGTATTTT	CSVGSYGGLTDTQYF	.	TRBV29-1	TRBJ2-3	.
TGTGCCACCAGCCAAGCCAGCGGGGGCTCCTACAATGAGCAGTTCTTC	CATSQASGGSYNEQFF	TRBD2	TRBV15	TRBJ2-1	.
TGTGCCAGCAGCTTAGCCTGGGGCTCCCGCTCTGGAAACACCATATATTTT	CASSLAWGSRSGNTIYF	.	TRBV7-6	TRBJ1-3	.
TGTGCCAGCAGCTTGACTAGCGGGGGAATCAATGAGCAGTTCTTC	CASSLTSGGINEQFF	TRBD2	TRBV7-6	TRBJ2-1	.
TGTGCCAGCAGCCGGACAGCGCTCAATGAGCAGTTCTTC	CASSRTALNEQFF	.	TRBV7-7	TRBJ2-1	.
TGTGCCAGCCTCTTCAGGCAGGGGGTTGCCACTGAAGCTTTCTTT	CASLFRQGVATEAFF	TRBD1	TRBV6-5	TRBJ1-1	.
TGTGCCTGGAGTGGGCCTCGGGGCTCTGGGGCCAACGTCCTGACTTTC	CAWSGPRGSGANVLTF	.	TRBV30	TRBJ2-6	.
TGTGCCAGCAGTGAAGAAGTAGGGGGTTACCACGAGCAGTACTTC	CASSEEVGGYHEQYF	.	TRBV6-1	TRBJ2-7	.
TGTGCCAGCAGCGCCACGACAGGGGGCAGAGTTACTGAAGCTTTCTTT	CASSATTGGRVTEAFF	TRBD1	TRBV5-6	TRBJ1-1	.
TGTGCCAGCAGCCAAGATCAGGGGTCGAACACCGGGGAGCTGTTTTTT	CASSQDQGSNTGELFF	.	TRBV4-2	TRBJ2-2	.
TGCGCCACCACCCAGGCTGAAGCTTTCTTT	CATTQAEAFF	.	TRBV10-1	TRBJ1-1	.
TGTGCCAGCAGCGTCTCAGGGATCTACACCTTC	CASSVSGIYTF	.	TRBV9	TRBJ1-2	.
TGTGCCAGCAGTGAACGGGGATACGAGCAGTACTTC	CASSERGYEQYF	.	TRBV6-1	TRBJ2-7	.
TGTGCCAGCAACCGCGGGGGTGGTTCCTACGAGCAGTACTTC	CASNRGGGSYEQYF	TRBD2	TRBV27	TRBJ2-7	once
TGTGCCAGCAGCTTAGATGGACTAGTTTACGAGCAGTACTTC	CASSLDGLVYEQYF	TRBD2	TRBV7-9	TRBJ2-7	.
TGTGCCAGCAGCTTAGCCTCAGGGCTTGGCGGGGAGCTGTTTTTT	CASSLASGLGGELFF	.	TRBV7-8	TRBJ2-2	.
TGTGCCAGCAGTCACCTCGGTAATCAGCCCCAGCATTTT	CASSHLGNQPQHF	.	TRBV6-6	TRBJ1-5	.
TGTGCCAGCAGCCCAGGGACAGGGCTGAATCAGCCCCAGCATTTT	CASSPGTGLNQPQHF	TRBD1	TRBV5-4	TRBJ1-5	.
TGTGCCTGGTTGGGGAGGTACGAGCAGTACTTC	CAWLGRYEQYF	.	TRBV30	TRBJ2-7	.
TGTGCCAGCAGCTTCCCCACTAGCGGGGAGGGCACAGATACGCAGTATTTT	CASSFPTSGEGTDTQYF	TRBD2	TRBV7-3	TRBJ2-3	.